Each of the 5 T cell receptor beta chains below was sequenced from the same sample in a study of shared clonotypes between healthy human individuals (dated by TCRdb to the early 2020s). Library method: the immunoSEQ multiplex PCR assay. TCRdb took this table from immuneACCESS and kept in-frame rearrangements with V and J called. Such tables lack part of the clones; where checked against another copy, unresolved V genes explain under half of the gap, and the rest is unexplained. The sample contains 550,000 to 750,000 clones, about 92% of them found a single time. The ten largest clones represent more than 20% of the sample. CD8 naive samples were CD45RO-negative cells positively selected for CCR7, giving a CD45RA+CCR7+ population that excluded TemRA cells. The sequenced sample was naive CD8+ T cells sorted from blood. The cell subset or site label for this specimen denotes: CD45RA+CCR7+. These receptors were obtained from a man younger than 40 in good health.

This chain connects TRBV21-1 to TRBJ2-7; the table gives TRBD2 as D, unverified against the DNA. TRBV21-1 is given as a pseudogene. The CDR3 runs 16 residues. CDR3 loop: CASSKVPSGSKYEQYF. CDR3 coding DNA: TGTGCCAGCAGCAAAGTCCCTAGCGGGAGCAAATACGAGCAGTACTTC.

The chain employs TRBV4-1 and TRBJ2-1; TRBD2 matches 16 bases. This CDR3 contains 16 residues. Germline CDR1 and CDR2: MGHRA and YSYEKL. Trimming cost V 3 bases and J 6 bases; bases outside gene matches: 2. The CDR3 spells CASSQGTSGRANEQFF. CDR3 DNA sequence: TGCGCCAGCAGCCAGGGGACTAGCGGGAGGGCCAATGAGCAGTTCTTC.

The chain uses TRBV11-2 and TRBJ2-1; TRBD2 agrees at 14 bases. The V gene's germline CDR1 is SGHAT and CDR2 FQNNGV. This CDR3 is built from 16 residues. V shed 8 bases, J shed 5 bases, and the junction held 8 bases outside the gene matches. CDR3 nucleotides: TGTGCCAGCTCAGGACTAGCGGGAGGATTCCACAATGAGCAGTTCTTC. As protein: CASSGLAGGFHNEQFF. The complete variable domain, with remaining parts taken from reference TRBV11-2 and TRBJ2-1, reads EAGVAQSPRYKIIEKRQSVAFWCNPISGHATLYWYQQILGQGPKLLIQFQNNGVVDDSQLPKDRFSAERLKGVDSTLKIQPAKLEDSAVYLCASSGLAGGFHNEQFFGPGTRLTVL.

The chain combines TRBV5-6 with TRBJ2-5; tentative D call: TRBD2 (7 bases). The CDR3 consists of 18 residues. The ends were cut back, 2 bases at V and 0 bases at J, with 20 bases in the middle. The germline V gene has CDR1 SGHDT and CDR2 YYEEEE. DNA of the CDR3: TGTGCCAGCAGCTTTCAGGGGCTAGCGGTAGAGTACCAAGAGACCCAGTACTTC. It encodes CASSFQGLAVEYQETQYF.

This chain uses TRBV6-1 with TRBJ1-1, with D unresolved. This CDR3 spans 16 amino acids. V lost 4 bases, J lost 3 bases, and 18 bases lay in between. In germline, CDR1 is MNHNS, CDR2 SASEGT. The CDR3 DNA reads TGTGCCAGCAGTGGTCTCTTTATGTCGGCAGACACTGAAGCTTTCTTT. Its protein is CASSGLFMSADTEAFF.